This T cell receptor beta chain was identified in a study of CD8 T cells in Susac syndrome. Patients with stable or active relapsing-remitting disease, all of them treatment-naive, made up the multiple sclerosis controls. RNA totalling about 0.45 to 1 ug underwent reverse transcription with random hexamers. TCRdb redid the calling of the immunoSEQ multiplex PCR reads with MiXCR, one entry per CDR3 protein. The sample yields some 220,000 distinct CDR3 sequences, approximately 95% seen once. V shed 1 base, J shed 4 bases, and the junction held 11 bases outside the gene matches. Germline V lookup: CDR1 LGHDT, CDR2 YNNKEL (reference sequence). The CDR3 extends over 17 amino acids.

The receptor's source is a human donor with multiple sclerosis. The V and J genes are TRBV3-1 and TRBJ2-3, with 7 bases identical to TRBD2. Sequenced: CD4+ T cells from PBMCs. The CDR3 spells CASSQVRGGRGPDTQYF. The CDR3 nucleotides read TGTGCCAGCAGCCAAGTGAGGGGCGGGAGAGGCCCAGATACGCAGTATTTT.